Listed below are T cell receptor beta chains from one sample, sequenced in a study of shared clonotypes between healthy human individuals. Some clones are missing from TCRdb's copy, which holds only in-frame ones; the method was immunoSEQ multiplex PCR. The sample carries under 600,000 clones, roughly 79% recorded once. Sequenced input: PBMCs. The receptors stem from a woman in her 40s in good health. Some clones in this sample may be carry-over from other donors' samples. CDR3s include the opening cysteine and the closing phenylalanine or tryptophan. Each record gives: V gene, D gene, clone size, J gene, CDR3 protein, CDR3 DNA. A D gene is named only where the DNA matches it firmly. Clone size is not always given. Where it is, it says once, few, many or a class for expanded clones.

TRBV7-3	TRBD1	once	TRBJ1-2	CASSPGGAGYGYTF	TGTGCCAGCAGCCCAGGGGGCGCTGGCTATGGCTACACCTTC
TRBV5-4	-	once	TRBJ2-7	CASSGTGFNEQYF	TGTGCCAGCAGCGGCACAGGGTTTAACGAGCAGTACTTC
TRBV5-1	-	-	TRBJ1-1	CASSFGGATEAFF	TGCGCCAGCAGCTTCGGGGGGGCCACTGAAGCTTTCTTT
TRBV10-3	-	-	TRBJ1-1	CAISETQNTEAFF	TGTGCCATCAGTGAAACCCAGAACACTGAAGCTTTCTTT
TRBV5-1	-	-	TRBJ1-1	CASSLGRLTEAFF	TGTGCCAGCAGCTTGGGGCGGCTCACTGAAGCTTTCTTT
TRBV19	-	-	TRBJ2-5	CASGDLRGETQYF	TGTGCCAGCGGGGACTTGAGGGGGGAGACCCAGTACTTC
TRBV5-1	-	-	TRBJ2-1	CASSLNSNRDEQFF	TGCGCCAGCAGCTTGAACTCGAACCGGGATGAGCAGTTCTTC
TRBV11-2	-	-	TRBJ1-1	CASSLVGAPTRGTEAFF	TGTGCCAGCAGCTTAGTTGGCGCCCCGACACGGGGCACTGAAGCTTTCTTT
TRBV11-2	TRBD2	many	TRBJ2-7	CASSLTSGSGYEQYF	TGTGCCAGCAGCCTCACTAGCGGCTCAGGCTACGAGCAGTACTTC
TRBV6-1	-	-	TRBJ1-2	CASRRPDYGYTF	TGTGCCAGCAGACGGCCGGACTATGGCTACACCTTC
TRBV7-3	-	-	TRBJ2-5	CASSFQGTAQETQYF	TGTGCCAGCAGCTTTCAGGGGACCGCCCAAGAGACCCAGTACTTC
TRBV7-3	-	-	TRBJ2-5	CASSPGRGQQIQETQYF	TGTGCCAGCAGCCCCGGGCGAGGGCAACAAATCCAAGAGACCCAGTACTTC